A single sample gave rise to the 20 T cell receptor beta chains below, sequenced in a study of T cell repertoires in cytomegalovirus infection. These receptors lack a known antigen. TCRdb re-analysed the reads in MiXCR, keeping a single row per CDR3 protein. The table includes tens of thousands of distinct CDR3 sequences, 20% to 30% detected once. Source: CD8+ T cells from cultured PBMCs, taken from culture after CMV antigen stimulation. The receptors were sampled from a human donor in good health (CMV status not recorded). Some clones in this sample may be carry-over from other donors' samples.

The chain uses TRBV28 and TRBJ1-4; D unresolved. Per germline, CDR1 MDHEN and CDR2 SYDVKM. The CDR3 extends over 16 amino acids. The V gene lost 3 bases and the J gene lost 8 bases, with 19 bases spanning the gap. The CDR3 DNA is TGTGCCAGCAGTTTGCCTGAAAGGGCGAGGAGGGAAAAACTGTTTTTT. Amino acid sequence: CASSLPERARREKLFF.

Turning to this clonotype: Given a much more abundant clone one base away, this may be a read error. V gene TRBV12-3 or TRBV12-4 combines with J gene TRBJ1-3; tentative D call: TRBD1 (5 bases). This CDR3 region has 16 residues. The ends were cut back, 2 bases at V and 8 bases at J, with 19 bases in the middle. The CDR3 loop reads CASSLLLQVDSDTIYF. DNA for the CDR3: TGTGCCAGCAGTTTACTGTTACAGGTTGACTCGGACACCATATATTTT.

The sample holds one count of this clonotype. The CDR3 DNA reads TGTGCCAGCAGTCTTACAGGGGTTAGCTCTGGGGCCAACGTCCTGACTTTC. It specifies CASSLTGVSSGANVLTF. The chain couples TRBV6-2 or TRBV6-3 to TRBJ2-6, with 7 bases matching TRBD1. The V gene's germline CDR1 is MNHEY and CDR2 SVGEGT. The CDR3 runs to 17 residues. The J segment lost 0 bases and the V segment lost 5 bases, leaving 7 bases of the junction unmatched.

V usage is TRBV28 and J usage is TRBJ2-3; 8 nucleotides match TRBD2. The V gene end was trimmed by 2 bases and the J gene end by 4 bases; junction bases not matched to a gene: 8. There are 16 residues in the CDR3. CDR1 is MDHEN and CDR2 is SYDVKM in the germline V gene. In DNA, the CDR3 is TGTGCCAGCAGTTTAGCTGGCGGGGGGTATGCAGATACGCAGTATTTT. It specifies CASSLAGGGYADTQYF.

The J gene is TRBJ2-5, the V gene TRBV5-4; D gene ambiguous. The germline V gene encodes CDR1 SGHNT and CDR2 YYREEE (reference sequence). The V gene lost 0 bases and the J gene lost 5 bases, with 8 bases spanning the gap. This CDR3 comprises 13 residues. The CDR3 nucleotides are TGTGCCAGCAGCTTGGATAATGTGGAGACCCAGTACTTC. Translated, it gives CASSLDNVETQYF.

V is TRBV10-3 and J is TRBJ2-1, with TRBD2 as a possible D gene (6 bases). The CDR3 totals 15 residues. Germline-derived CDR1 and CDR2 are ENHRY and SYGVKD. Trimming shortened V by 0 bases and J by 8 bases, and 14 bases separated the two germline ends. The CDR3 is CAISESDYQRDEQFF. The DNA of the CDR3 is TGTGCCATCAGTGAGTCGGACTACCAACGGGATGAGCAGTTCTTC.

The chain combines TRBV4-3 with TRBJ2-7; no firm D call. The CDR3 length is 15 residues. The germline V gene has CDR1 LGHNA and CDR2 YSLEER. V was clipped by 0 bases and J by 3 bases, with 12 bases between them. CDR3 residues: CASSQDTSDIYEQYF. The CDR3 DNA is TGCGCCAGCAGCCAAGATACGAGTGATATCTACGAGCAGTACTTC.

The chain employs TRBV18 and TRBJ1-2; no clear D gene. The CDR3 consists of 15 residues. Germline V gene sequence: CDR1 KGHSH, CDR2 LQKENI. The V end lost 6 bases, the J end lost 1 base, and 15 bases lay between the germline ends. CDR3: CASSPRREINYGYTF. In DNA form, the CDR3 reads TGTGCCAGCTCTCCCCGGCGGGAAATTAACTATGGCTACACCTTC.

About this clonotype itself: A much more abundant neighbour one base away suggests this may be a read error. The chain uses TRBV5-4 and TRBJ2-7; 10 bases align to TRBD2. This CDR3 spans 15 amino acids. Germline V CDR1 and CDR2: SGHNT, YYREEE (reference sequence). The CDR3 sequence: CASGLGGTSVYEQYF. As DNA, the CDR3 is TGTGCCAGCGGCTTGGGTGGGACTAGCGTCTACGAGCAGTACTTC.

The rearrangement uses TRBV27 and TRBJ1-5; D is uncertain. Trimming stripped 6 bases from V and 0 bases from J, with 15 bases between. Germline V gives CDR1 MNHEY, CDR2 SMNVEV (reference sequence). The CDR3 totals 16 residues. The CDR3 DNA reads TGTGCCAGCAGCCCCTTCTTATCTACTAGCAATCAGCCCCAGCATTTT. It codes for CASSPFLSTSNQPQHF.

This chain joins TRBV11-2 and TRBJ2-3; 8 bases align to TRBD2. Germline V CDR1 and CDR2: SGHAT, FQNNGV. This CDR3 is 15 amino acids long. With V trimmed by 0 bases and J by 4 bases, 3 bases remained unmatched. CDR3 bases: TGTGCCAGCAGCTTAGACGGGAGGGAGTCAGATACGCAGTATTTT. Translation: CASSLDGRESDTQYF.

This clonotype appeared many times. This chain links TRBV4-3 with TRBJ1-6; perhaps TRBD1 as D (6 bases). The length of the CDR3 is 20 residues. V shed 3 bases and J shed 5 bases, with 26 bases lying between them. Germline V CDR1 and CDR2: LGHNA, YSLEER. The CDR3 reads CASSHRMFLPWGGDNSPLHF. Here the CDR3 DNA reads TGCGCCAGCAGCCACCGTATGTTTCTTCCATGGGGGGGCGATAATTCACCCCTCCACTTT.

The chain carries TRBV27 and TRBJ2-5; 9 bases align to TRBD1. The CDR3 contains 15 residues. J lost 4 bases, V lost 5 bases, and 8 bases had no gene match. Per the germline V gene, CDR1 is MNHEY and CDR2 is SMNVEV (reference sequence). CDR3 DNA sequence: TGTGCCAGCAGTAGCTGGGACAGGGTGGGAGAGACCCAGTACTTC. This codes for CASSSWDRVGETQYF.

The rearrangement uses TRBV7-6 and TRBJ1-1, with TRBD1 matching over 9 bases. Germline V gene lookup returns CDR1 SGHVS and CDR2 FNYEAQ. The CDR3 contains 13 residues. The J segment lost 7 bases and the V segment lost 3 bases, leaving 3 bases of the junction unmatched. The CDR3 loop is CASSFKDRGEAFF. CDR3 coding DNA: TGTGCCAGCAGCTTCAAGGACAGGGGTGAAGCTTTCTTT.

This clonotype was seen many times. J is TRBJ2-7 and V is TRBV6-1; tentatively, D is TRBD1 or TRBD2 (5 bases each). The germline gives CDR1 MNHNS, CDR2 SASEGT. This CDR3 has 19 amino acids. V lost 2 bases to trimming and J lost 1 base, with 24 bases between them. CDR3 loop: CASSEFVGQGDSGSYEQYF. The CDR3 DNA follows: TGTGCCAGCAGTGAATTCGTCGGGCAAGGGGATTCGGGATCCTACGAGCAGTACTTC.

This clonotype appeared a few times. The chain joins TRBV12-5 to TRBJ2-3, with 9 positions matching TRBD2. This CDR3 spans 18 amino acids. Germline values: CDR1 LGHNT, CDR2 FRNRAP. V lost 4 bases and J lost 6; bases outside the gene matches: 17. The CDR3 coding sequence is TGTGCTAGTGGTTCTGACCAACTAAAGCGGGGGGAGTCGGATACGCAGTATTTT. Its translation: CASGSDQLKRGESDTQYF.

This clonotype came up many times. The rearrangement joins TRBV7-6 to TRBJ2-3, with D unclear. Germline V gene lookup returns CDR1 SGHVS and CDR2 FNYEAQ. The length of the CDR3 is 13 residues. Trimming removed 2 bases from V and 1 base from J, with 4 bases in between. This chain's CDR3 is CASSLLGTDTQYF. The CDR3 nucleotides read TGTGCCAGCAGCTTACTAGGCACAGATACGCAGTATTTT.

This clonotype was seen a handful of times. The genes are TRBV20-1 and TRBJ1-5, with D unresolved. CDR1 is DFQATT and CDR2 is SNEGSKA in the germline V gene (reference sequence). The CDR3 extends over 13 amino acids. V was shortened by 0 bases and J by 7 bases, with 10 bases between the two germline ends. CDR3 residues: CSARDSGDQPQHF. CDR3 bases: TGCAGTGCTAGAGACAGTGGCGACCAGCCCCAGCATTTT.

This clonotype is a singleton in its sample. V and J are TRBV15 and TRBJ2-7; possible D gene TRBD2, 7 bases. Germline V gene data show CDR1 as LNHNV and CDR2 as YYDKDF (reference sequence). CDR3 length: 15 amino acids. The V and J ends lost 0 bases and 3 bases respectively, with 12 bases between them. This CDR3 reads CATSREGGGNYEQYF. CDR3 coding DNA: TGTGCCACCAGCAGAGAAGGGGGGGGCAACTACGAGCAGTACTTC.

This clonotype was counted only a few times. V usage is TRBV11-2 and J usage is TRBJ2-7, with D perhaps TRBD1 (6 bases). This CDR3 is 13 amino acids long. The ends were cut back, 1 base at V and 6 bases at J, with 10 bases in the middle. The germline V gene encodes CDR1 SGHAT and CDR2 FQNNGV. The CDR3 nucleotides read TGTGCCAGCAGCTTAGGTTCAGGGGCCGAGCAGTACTTC. It encodes CASSLGSGAEQYF.